The rows below give T cell receptor beta chains drawn from one sample of a study of T cell repertoires in cytomegalovirus infection. One entry per CDR3 protein, called by TCRdb with MiXCR from the reads. The sample consists of some 150,000 distinct CDR3 sequences, 20% to 30% of them appearing once. Specimen: PBMCs. The receptors were sampled from a human donor in good health (CMV status not recorded). Some clones in this sample may be carry-over from other donors' samples. Both conserved end residues are part of each CDR3. The order of the fields is V gene, J gene, CDR3 protein.

TRBV20-1	TRBJ2-3	CSASSGGGISDTQYF
TRBV7-3	TRBJ2-3	CASSAGISKGRDTQYF
TRBV12-3/TRBV12-4	TRBJ1-1	CASSSATANTEAFF
TRBV4-3	TRBJ2-7	CASSQASSGSGEQYF
TRBV7-7	TRBJ2-2	CASSLAPAANTGELFF
TRBV20-1	TRBJ2-7	CSARGTGTFYEQYF
TRBV7-3	TRBJ1-3	CASSLVQGFSGNTIYF
TRBV5-1	TRBJ2-1	CASSPFDRGRSNEQFF
TRBV12-3/TRBV12-4	TRBJ1-6	CASSRNSQGIGGSPLHF
TRBV19	TRBJ2-1	CASSIAAGLAGGKEQFF
TRBV7-2	TRBJ1-1	CASSWDRFTEAFF
TRBV7-8	TRBJ2-1	CASSAPDRDNEQFF
TRBV5-6	TRBJ1-5	CASSLAFGQGASNQPQHF
TRBV28	TRBJ2-7	CASWLAGGYSSYEQYF
TRBV20-1	TRBJ1-2	CSARDNMSGYTF
TRBV7-2	TRBJ2-2	CASSPDRGSFGTGELFF
TRBV6-5	TRBJ1-1	CASSYSTGGTEAFF
TRBV12-3/TRBV12-4	TRBJ2-5	CASSSLAVETQYF
TRBV7-9	TRBJ2-5	CASSLAQWRDGETQYF
TRBV27	TRBJ2-1	CASSLRLAGEDEQFF
TRBV7-3	TRBJ2-1	CASSLGSLGADNEQFF
TRBV5-5	TRBJ2-1	CASSLLYEQFF
TRBV29-1	TRBJ1-1	CSVAGTGEAFF